The 15 T cell receptor beta chains below were found in one sample sequenced in a study of early T cells in non-severe SARS-CoV-2 infection. MiXCR was run by TCRdb on the 5' RACE reads, yielding one entry per CDR3 protein. Counted here are about 25,000 distinct CDR3 sequences, less than 7% occurring once; the ten biggest clones make up under 2.5%. Source material: whole blood. The receptors were sampled from an adult who was a healthcare worker with PCR-confirmed SARS-CoV-2 infection or an uninfected control (not recorded which).

This clonotype was counted ten times or more. V and J are TRBV5-1 and TRBJ2-6; the match to TRBD1 covers 11 bases. V shed 3 bases and J 0 bases; nucleotides not matched to a gene: 2. The CDR3 length is 17 residues. Looked up from germline, CDR1 is SGHRS and CDR2 is YFSETQ. The CDR3 nucleotides are TGCGCCAGCAGCTCCGGGACAGGGGGCTCTGGGGCCAACGTCCTGACTTTC. Its protein product is CASSSGTGGSGANVLTF.

A few counts support this clonotype. The chain links TRBV11-2 to TRBJ2-7; TRBD2 agrees at 9 bases. The trim removed 5 bases at V and 6 bases at J, leaving 5 bases unmatched. This CDR3 is 13 amino acids long. Germline CDR1 SGHAT, CDR2 FQNNGV. Here the CDR3 DNA reads TGTGCCAGCAGCGCGCGGGGGGGCGGCGAGCAGTACTTC. Its protein product is CASSARGGGEQYF.

In its sample, this clonotype was seen many times. For the CDR3, the DNA is TGTGCCAGCAGCCCAGGGGACAAAGTTTACCAAGAGACCCAGTACTTC. Its protein is CASSPGDKVYQETQYF. The V and J genes are TRBV11-2 and TRBJ2-5; the D gene is possibly TRBD1 (6 bases). CDR1 is SGHAT and CDR2 is FQNNGV in the germline V gene. This CDR3 is built from 16 residues. Trimming left V 5 bases short and J 0 bases short, with 16 bases between. The full variable domain, its missing parts supplied by reference TRBV11-2 and TRBJ2-5, is EAGVAQSPRYKIIEKRQSVAFWCNPISGHATLYWYQQILGQGPKLLIQFQNNGVVDDSQLPKDRFSAERLKGVDSTLKIQPAKLEDSAVYLCASSPGDKVYQETQYFGPGTRLLVL.

This clonotype was recorded many times. This chain joins TRBV7-2 and TRBJ1-1; 9 bases are shared with TRBD1. The CDR3 totals 15 residues. CDR1 is SGHTA and CDR2 is FQGNSA in the germline V gene. V shed 5 bases and J 3 bases; nucleotides not matched to a gene: 7. Written as DNA, the CDR3 is TGTGCCAGCAGCCTCAGACAGGGGGGATACACTGAAGCTTTCTTT. It codes for CASSLRQGGYTEAFF.

This clonotype was seen more than once but under ten times. The chain has TRBV4-1 and TRBJ2-1; D remains ambiguous. Germline V gene lookup returns CDR1 MGHRA and CDR2 YSYEKL. The V end lost 4 bases, the J end lost 6 bases, and 16 bases lay between the germline ends. The CDR3 has 15 amino acids. DNA for the CDR3: TGCGCCAGCAGCCCACCTCTAGGACGGCGCAATGAGCAGTTCTTC. Translation: CASSPPLGRRNEQFF.

The sample holds a few counts of this clonotype. V is TRBV5-1 and J is TRBJ2-2, with 9 bases that match TRBD1. Losses at the gene ends were 5 bases for V and 5 bases for J; bases not matched to a gene: 7. This CDR3 comprises 15 residues. Germline V gene sequence: CDR1 SGHRS, CDR2 YFSETQ. The CDR3: CASRPGTGSTGELFF. In DNA, the CDR3 is TGCGCCAGCAGACCTGGGACAGGGTCAACCGGGGAGCTGTTTTTT.

This clonotype was detected many times. This chain uses TRBV6-2 or TRBV6-3 with TRBJ2-4, with 8 bases aligning to TRBD1. CDR1 is MNHEY and CDR2 is SVGEGT in the germline V gene. The CDR3 is made up of 17 amino acids. After removal of 8 bases from V and 0 bases from J, the junction contained 12 bases not matched to a gene. CDR3 sequence: CASLGQGQPRAKNIQYF. The CDR3 coding sequence is TGTGCCAGCCTTGGACAGGGCCAACCTCGAGCCAAAAACATTCAGTACTTC.

V and J are TRBV4-3 and TRBJ2-1; D might be TRBD1 or TRBD2, each matching 5 bases. The CDR3 loop spans 15 amino acids. The V end was cut by 4 bases, the J end by 7 bases, with 17 bases between. CDR1 is LGHNA, CDR2 YSLEER, per germline. CDR3 in DNA: TGCGCCAGCAGCCGGGGACCCCTTAATGGGAATGAGCAGTTCTTC. It translates to CASSRGPLNGNEQFF.

This clonotype was detected a few times. The rearrangement links TRBV5-1 to TRBJ2-7, with TRBD1 matching over 9 bases. V lost 4 bases, J lost 7 bases, and 9 bases stayed unmatched. Germline CDR1 is SGHRS and CDR2 is YFSETQ. The CDR3 is made up of 14 amino acids. DNA for the CDR3: TGCGCCAGCAGCCCTGGACAGGGGATAAGGGAGCAGTACTTC. Residues: CASSPGQGIREQYF.

This clonotype was recorded many times. The chain recombines TRBV18 with TRBJ1-1; a possible D gene is TRBD1 (5 bases). Germline V lookup: CDR1 KGHSH, CDR2 LQKENI. CDR3 length: 16 amino acids. The V end was cut by 3 bases, the J end by 0 bases, with 14 bases between. The CDR3 DNA sequence: TGTGCCAGCTCACCGAATGCTGGGACCCTGAACACTGAAGCTTTCTTT. Its translation is CASSPNAGTLNTEAFF.

By share, this clonotype ranks as medium-sized. The CDR3 here is CASSSPTRGHTEAFF. The CDR3 DNA follows: TGTGCCAGCAGTTCTCCAACGCGGGGCCACACTGAAGCTTTCTTT. The chain recombines TRBV7-9 with TRBJ1-1; D is perhaps TRBD1 (5 bases). V lost 6 bases, J lost 3 bases, and 17 bases lay in between. Germline V gene data show CDR1 as SEHNR and CDR2 as FQNEAQ (reference sequence). The CDR3 is 15 residues long.

Ten or more counts support this clonotype. This sequence joins TRBV7-2 and TRBJ1-1; D gene unclear. From germline, CDR1 is SGHTA and CDR2 FQGNSA. Trimming removed 3 bases at V and 7 bases at J, with 12 bases between. This CDR3 is 13 amino acids long. CDR3 sequence: CASSLASPGEAFF. DNA for the CDR3: TGTGCCAGCAGCTTGGCCAGCCCGGGTGAAGCTTTCTTT.

The sample holds many counts of this clonotype. This chain links TRBV15 with TRBJ2-5, with D tentatively TRBD2 (5 bases). The ends were cut back, 5 bases at V and 0 bases at J, with 16 bases in the middle. Germline assignment: CDR1 LNHNV and CDR2 YYDKDF (reference sequence). CDR3 length equals 16 residues. The CDR3 loop reads CATSPIHPGNQETQYF. The CDR3 DNA sequence: TGTGCCACCAGCCCGATACACCCGGGGAACCAAGAGACCCAGTACTTC.

This clonotype was found many times. J is TRBJ1-1 and V is TRBV20-1; D gene uncertain. Germline-derived CDR1 and CDR2 are DFQATT and SNEGSKA (reference sequence). Trimming pared 0 bases from V and 0 bases from J, leaving 5 bases between. The CDR3 spans 13 residues. The CDR3 DNA reads TGCAGTGCTAGAGATCTGGTGAACACTGAAGCTTTCTTT. Its protein product is CSARDLVNTEAFF.

By its share, this clonotype is medium-sized (0.01 to 0.1%). The rearrangement joins TRBV5-1 to TRBJ1-2; D is unclear. This CDR3 has 13 residues. Trimming cost V 0 bases and J 4 bases, with 7 bases left between them. Germline CDR1 SGHRS, CDR2 YFSETQ. CDR3 sequence reads: CASSLGSGYGYTF. The CDR3 bases are TGCGCCAGCAGCTTGGGGTCTGGCTATGGCTACACCTTC.